Shown below are 5 T cell receptor beta chains from a single sample sequenced in a study. A single record per CDR3 protein comes from TCRdb applying MiXCR to the 5' RACE reads. The data contain hundreds of distinct CDR3 sequences, approximately 8% of them singletons. Sequencing was done on a sample of effector memory T cells from blood PBMCs. Subset described: effector memory CD4+ T cells. These receptors originate from a male donor with HIV.

This clonotype was counted a few times. This chain links TRBV6-1 with TRBJ1-2, with TRBD1 matching over 12 bases. J was trimmed by 4 bases and V by 6 bases; bases with no gene match: 6. This CDR3 has 15 residues. Looked up from germline, CDR1 is MNHNS and CDR2 is SASEGT. In DNA form, the CDR3 reads TGTGCCAGCAGACCCGGGACAGGGGGCATCTATGGCTACACCTTC. It encodes CASRPGTGGIYGYTF.

This clonotype is large in the sample. Here the CDR3 DNA reads TGCAGTGCTAGAGATTGGGGGTTGACTAGCGGCGGAGCCAAAAACATTCAGTACTTC. This encodes CSARDWGLTSGGAKNIQYF. The gene calls are TRBV20-1 and TRBJ2-4; 9 bases are shared with TRBD2. CDR1 and CDR2 from the germline V gene are DFQATT and SNEGSKA (reference sequence). This CDR3 comprises 19 residues. V trimming: 0 bases; J trimming: 0 bases; junction bases outside the gene matches: 12.

The chain combines TRBV7-3 with TRBJ1-6, with 10 nucleotides matching TRBD1. The germline gives CDR1 SGHTA, CDR2 FQGTGA. V lost 1 base and J lost 7; bases outside the gene matches: 7. This CDR3 spans 17 amino acids. The CDR3 DNA reads TGTGCCAGCAGCTTAAACGCCGGGACAGGGGAGAATTCACCCCTCCACTTT. Protein product: CASSLNAGTGENSPLHF.

This clonotype is labeled large. V gene TRBV6-5 combines with J gene TRBJ1-1, with TRBD1 matching 9 bases. The CDR3 extends over 15 amino acids. The V segment lost 1 base and the J segment 5 bases; nucleotides outside the gene matches: 5. Germline CDR1 is MNHEY and CDR2 is SVGAGI. The CDR3: CASSYYTGGRTEAFF. The DNA for the CDR3 is TGTGCCAGCAGTTACTACACAGGGGGCAGAACTGAAGCTTTCTTT.

The CDR3 region has the DNA TGTGCCAGCAGCTTGGGCTGGAGGGGGCCGGAGACCCAGTACTTC. Translating gives CASSLGWRGPETQYF. The V and J genes are TRBV5-5 and TRBJ2-5, with D perhaps TRBD1 (7 bases). The ends were cut back, 0 bases at V and 5 bases at J, with 14 bases in the middle. This CDR3 region has 15 residues. CDR1 and CDR2 from the germline V gene are SGHKS and YYEKEE (reference sequence).